A selection of T cell receptor beta chains follows, all from one sample in a study of blood T cell repertoires in COVID-19. This table comes from immunoSEQ multiplex PCR, and its TCRdb copy is limited to in-frame clones, with some not included. The sample has 200,000 to 250,000 clones; around 82% are singletons. The sample was peripheral blood. The receptors shown here come from a young woman who had recovered from COVID-19. The CDR3 runs from the conserved cysteine through the conserved F or W. D genes are given only for firm matches. Not all rows give a size; the values are once, few, many and, for expanded clones, a class.

>TRBJ1-4|TRBV5-5|.|.
TGTGCCAGCAGCTTGTTAGGGGCCGCGGATGAAAAACTGTTTTTT
CASSLLGAADEKLFF
>TRBJ1-5|TRBV9|.|.
TGTGCCAGCAGCGTAGGGGGCCGGGGCAATCAGCCCCAGCATTTT
CASSVGGRGNQPQHF
>TRBJ1-5|TRBV28|.|TRBD1
TGTGCCAGCAGGACAGGGTGGAGTAGCAATCAGCCCCAGCATTTT
CASRTGWSSNQPQHF
>TRBJ2-7|TRBV28|.|.
TGTGCCAGCAGTTTCGGGTACGAGCAGTACTTC
CASSFGYEQYF
>TRBJ2-5|TRBV12-3/TRBV12-4|.|TRBD2
TGTGCCAGCTTCCGGGGGGGGGAGACCCAGTACTTC
CASFRGGETQYF
>TRBJ1-5|TRBV12-3/TRBV12-4|.|.
TGTGCCAGCAGTGGGACCGGGAGGCAGCCCCAGCATTTT
CASSGTGRQPQHF
>TRBJ1-2|TRBV3-1/TRBV3-2|.|TRBD1
TGTGCCAGCAGCCAAGGGGACAGGGTTTCTGGCTACACCTTC
CASSQGDRVSGYTF
>TRBJ1-5|TRBV29-1|.|.
TGCAGCGTAACAGACACCTCGGGGAGCAATCAGCCCCAGCATTTT
CSVTDTSGSNQPQHF
>TRBJ2-2|TRBV5-1|.|.
TGCGCCAGCAGCTTAATCCCTCCGGGACAGAACACCGGGGAGCTGTTTTTT
CASSLIPPGQNTGELFF
>TRBJ2-5|TRBV13|.|TRBD2
TGTGCCAGCAGCTTATCTCTAGCGGGCACCCAAGAGACCCAGTACTTC
CASSLSLAGTQETQYF
>TRBJ2-7|TRBV6-5|.|TRBD1
TGTGCCAGCAGCTTAAGACAGGGGAGCTACGAGCAGTACTTC
CASSLRQGSYEQYF
>TRBJ2-3|TRBV6-5|.|.
TGTGCCAGCAGTACAGGGCCCACAGATACGCAGTATTTT
CASSTGPTDTQYF
>TRBJ1-1|TRBV5-1|.|.
TGCGCCAGCAGCTTGGTAGGGGAAGTTGAAGCTTTCTTT
CASSLVGEVEAFF
>TRBJ2-1|TRBV3-1/TRBV3-2|.|TRBD2
TGTGCCAGCAGCGGGGGACTAGCGGGAGGGGTTCTGTTCTTC
CASSGGLAGGVLFF
>TRBJ2-7|TRBV9|.|TRBD2
TGTGCCAGCAGCGCGACGGGACTAGCGGGAGTCTACGAGCAGTACTTC
CASSATGLAGVYEQYF
>TRBJ1-1|TRBV5-1|.|TRBD1
TGCGCCAGCAGCCGGCACGACAGGGGGAGCACTGAAGCTTTCTTT
CASSRHDRGSTEAFF
>TRBJ1-2|TRBV30|few|TRBD1
TGTGCCTGGAGGGTAACAGGGGGCGCAGGGTATGGCTACACCTTC
CAWRVTGGAGYGYTF
>TRBJ1-4|TRBV27|.|TRBD1
TGTGCCAGCAGTTTATCTACAGGGGGGTCAATACTGTTTTTT
CASSLSTGGSILFF
>TRBJ2-5|TRBV6-5|.|TRBD1
TGTGCCAGCAGAGCGGACAGGGGCAGAGAGACCCAGTACTTC
CASRADRGRETQYF
>TRBJ1-2|TRBV29-1|.|.
TGCAGCGTTGGGGCGGGGGCGCGAGGCTACACCTTC
CSVGAGARGYTF
>TRBJ2-2|TRBV6-5|.|.
TGTGCCAGCAGGCTCGGGGTCGGGGAGCTGTTTTTT
CASRLGVGELFF
>TRBJ2-4|TRBV10-3|.|.
TGTGCCATCAGTGACAGTTTAGCCAAAAACATTCAGTACTTC
CAISDSLAKNIQYF
>TRBJ1-3|TRBV6-5|few|.
TGTGCCAGCAGAGACTCGAGCTCTGGAAACACCATATATTTT
CASRDSSSGNTIYF
>TRBJ1-2|TRBV19|.|.
TGTGCCAGTAGTGGTCAGAACTATGGCTACACCTTC
CASSGQNYGYTF
>TRBJ1-5|TRBV12-5|.|TRBD1
TGTGCTAGTGGTCCCGACAGGGGGGATCAGCCCCAGCATTTT
CASGPDRGDQPQHF
>TRBJ2-1|TRBV11-1|.|.
TGTGCCAGCAGCCCAGGGCTGAACAATGAGCAGTTCTTC
CASSPGLNNEQFF
>TRBJ2-3|TRBV7-9|.|TRBD2
TGTGCCAGCAGCTCCCTAGCGGGAGCGTCAGATACGCAGTATTTT
CASSSLAGASDTQYF
>TRBJ2-1|TRBV9|.|.
TGTGCCAGCAGCGTACTTAGGGGCGGGGATGAGCAGTTCTTC
CASSVLRGGDEQFF
>TRBJ2-1|TRBV27|.|TRBD2
TGTGCCAGCAGTTTCCCTAGCGGGAGTGACGATGAGCAGTTCTTC
CASSFPSGSDDEQFF
>TRBJ2-7|TRBV6-5|.|TRBD2
TGTGCCAGCACCGATAGCGGGAGTAGGTTCTACGAGCAGTACTTC
CASTDSGSRFYEQYF
>TRBJ2-3|TRBV14|.|TRBD2
TGTGCCAGCAGCCAAGAATCTAGCGGGAGTACAGATACGCAGTATTTT
CASSQESSGSTDTQYF
>TRBJ2-1|TRBV2|.|.
TGTGCCAGCAGTGTCGACTCCGCGCGGAAGCAGTTCTTC
CASSVDSARKQFF
>TRBJ1-1|TRBV10-3|.|.
TGTGCCATCAGTGATTCACAGCTGAACACTGAAGCTTTCTTT
CAISDSQLNTEAFF
>TRBJ2-5|TRBV6-1|.|TRBD2
TGTGCCAGCAGTGAAGCGGGGGGGGACCTCCAAGAGACCCAGTACTTC
CASSEAGGDLQETQYF
>TRBJ2-7|TRBV10-3|.|.
TGTGCCATCAGTGACACTGAGGGTTTTCGAACCTACGAGCAGTACTTC
CAISDTEGFRTYEQYF
>TRBJ1-4|TRBV7-4|.|.
TGTGCCAGCAGCTTGGCCAGGGGTGGGGAAAAACTGTTTTTT
CASSLARGGEKLFF
>TRBJ1-3|TRBV30|.|.
TGTGCCTGGAGTATACTGGGGGGGACTGGAAACACCATATATTTT
CAWSILGGTGNTIYF
>TRBJ1-1|TRBV30|.|TRBD1
TGTGCCTGGAGTTTCGGACAGGGTAACACTGAAGCTTTCTTT
CAWSFGQGNTEAFF
>TRBJ2-7|TRBV19|.|TRBD2
TGTGCCAGTAGTTTCAATCTAGCGGGAGAGGGGTACGAGCAGTACTTC
CASSFNLAGEGYEQYF
>TRBJ1-2|TRBV27|.|TRBD1
TGTGCCAGCAGCCAAAAGCCCCGACAGGGAGGCTACACCTTC
CASSQKPRQGGYTF
>TRBJ2-3|TRBV5-1|.|TRBD2
TGCGCCAGCAGTTCCCGAGGAGCGGGAGGGAACACAGATACGCAGTATTTT
CASSSRGAGGNTDTQYF
>TRBJ1-1|TRBV6-5|.|.
TGTGCCAGCAGTTCTAGGAACACTGAAGCTTTCTTT
CASSSRNTEAFF
>TRBJ2-2|TRBV9|.|.
TGTGCCAGCAGCCCAGGGTCCGGGGAGCTGTTTTTT
CASSPGSGELFF
>TRBJ2-7|TRBV21-1|.|.
TGTGCCAGCACCTCGGGACTCTTATACGAGCAGTACTTC
CASTSGLLYEQYF
>TRBJ1-5|TRBV3-1/TRBV3-2|.|.
TGTGCCAGCAGCCTTGATCGGGGTCTCAATCAGCCCCAGCATTTT
CASSLDRGLNQPQHF
>TRBJ1-1|TRBV18|few|.
TGTGCCAGCTCACCTTCAGGGGACGTCGGGGACACTGAAGCTTTCTTT
CASSPSGDVGDTEAFF